This T cell receptor beta chain was obtained from a study of T-cell reconstitution after alpha-beta-depleted transplantation in children. Notes on the study in general: Approximately two months post-transplant, alpha-beta T cells reportedly originated from several hundred expanded graft clones. From surviving recipient T cells and thymic progenitors came the high day-60 TCRbeta diversity observed in some patients. Once a year had passed after transplant, T-cell counts and diversity came mostly from newly produced T cells.

Molecular barcoding with unique molecular identifiers was used for the TCRbeta library. TCRdb reprocessed the PCR reads with MiXCR, giving one entry per CDR3 protein. Among just over 950,000 distinct CDR3 sequences listed, around 30% were seen once. This CDR3 has 18 residues. Germline V gene data show CDR1 as LGHDT and CDR2 as YNNKEL (reference sequence). V was cut by 4 bases and J by 4 bases, with 22 bases left in between. This clonotype appeared a single time. Its cognate antigen is unknown. This rearrangement joins TRBV3-1 to TRBJ2-2; possible D gene TRBD2, 5 bases. The sample in question was PBMCs, mostly from graft donor cells, obtained 360 days after TCRalphabeta/CD19-depleted stem cell transplant. This clonotype was obtained from a boy younger than two who had a stem cell transplant for SCID, so the T cells may come from the graft donor. The CDR3 DNA follows: TGTGCCAGCAGCCCCCGGGTCTCTGGTCGGACTTCCACCGGGGAGCTGTTTTTT. Translation gives CASSPRVSGRTSTGELFF.